The rows below give T cell receptor beta chains drawn from one sample of a study of T-cell memory formation after mild COVID-19. TCRdb re-called the 5' RACE reads with MiXCR, one entry per CDR3 protein. This table has over 120,000 distinct CDR3 sequences, roughly 6.2% appearing once. Specimen: PBMCs or a T cell subset sorted from them (not recorded which). The receptors come from an adult woman who had mild COVID-19 (a few samples of this study predate the infection). Cell type and time point are not known. Each CDR3 is given with its conserved first and last residue. The D gene is left open where the match is weak. Some rows have no size entry. The others give once, few or many, or a class for an expanded clone.

j_gene,v_gene,d_gene,abundance,CDR3aa,CDR3nt
TRBJ2-7,TRBV10-3,-,many,CAIKQGPGDEQYF,TGTGCCATAAAACAGGGCCCAGGGGACGAGCAGTACTTC
TRBJ1-1,TRBV12-5,TRBD1,few,CASGLGQANTEAFF,TGTGCTAGTGGTTTAGGACAGGCGAACACTGAAGCTTTCTTT
TRBJ2-3,TRBV5-1,-,many,CASSFDPSGPLDTQYF,TGCGCCAGCAGCTTCGACCCGTCCGGACCCTTAGATACGCAGTATTTT
TRBJ1-3,TRBV5-1,-,-,CASSLKSGAGNTIYF,TGCGCCAGCAGCTTGAAATCGGGGGCTGGAAACACCATATATTTT
TRBJ1-2,TRBV15,TRBD1,many,CATSSWGQDYGYTF,TGTGCCACCAGCAGTTGGGGACAGGACTATGGCTACACCTTC
TRBJ1-2,TRBV20-1,-,few,CSASLRHLNYGYTF,TGCAGTGCTAGCTTGAGACACCTTAACTATGGCTACACCTTC
TRBJ1-3,TRBV6-5,TRBD1,few,CASSTTGASSGNTIYF,TGTGCCAGCAGCACCACAGGGGCTAGCTCTGGAAACACCATATATTTT
TRBJ2-1,TRBV18,TRBD2,many,CASSRPSGSYNEQFF,TGTGCCAGCTCACGCCCTAGCGGGTCCTACAATGAGCAGTTCTTC
TRBJ1-1,TRBV25-1,-,few,CASRRGGEAFF,TGTGCCAGCAGAAGAGGAGGCGAAGCTTTCTTT
TRBJ1-6,TRBV5-4,-,few,CASSLGNSPLHF,TGTGCCAGCAGCTTGGGGAATTCACCCCTCCACTTT
TRBJ2-5,TRBV5-1,-,medium-sized,CASSLFIYEETQYF,TGCGCCAGCAGCTTGTTCATCTACGAGGAGACCCAGTACTTC
TRBJ2-7,TRBV18,-,many,CASSHGRREQYF,TGTGCCAGCTCCCACGGGCGTCGGGAGCAGTACTTC
TRBJ2-7,TRBV4-2,TRBD2,many,CASSQERETYEQYF,TGTGCCAGCAGCCAAGAGCGGGAGACCTACGAGCAGTACTTC
TRBJ1-5,TRBV24-1,-,-,CATSDTGIWKPQHF,TGTGCCACCAGTGATACAGGGATTTGGAAGCCCCAGCATTTT
TRBJ2-2,TRBV5-1,-,many,CASSPNTGGELFF,TGCGCCAGCAGCCCGAACACGGGCGGGGAGCTGTTTTTT
TRBJ2-3,TRBV5-1,-,-,CASSFPTDTQYF,TGCGCCAGCAGCTTCCCCACAGATACGCAGTATTTT
TRBJ2-7,TRBV6-5,-,many,CASSLRGEGSYEQYF,TGTGCCAGCAGCCTTAGGGGGGAGGGATCCTACGAGCAGTACTTC
TRBJ2-1,TRBV7-2,-,-,CASSYTGTPYNEQFF,TGTGCCAGCAGCTATACCGGGACTCCCTACAATGAGCAGTTCTTC
TRBJ2-6,TRBV7-3,-,many,CASSLTGSGSSGANVLTF,TGTGCCAGCAGCTTAACGGGTAGCGGCAGCTCTGGGGCCAACGTCCTGACTTTC
TRBJ2-5,TRBV19,-,few,CASSKGVRETQYF,TGTGCCAGTAGTAAGGGGGTTCGGGAGACCCAGTACTTC
TRBJ2-7,TRBV9,-,many,CASSVAGRVNEQYF,TGTGCCAGCAGCGTAGCGGGAAGGGTAAACGAGCAGTACTTC
TRBJ2-1,TRBV24-1,TRBD2,few,CATSDRTSFRGGVEQFF,TGTGCCACCAGTGACCGGACTAGCTTTCGGGGAGGGGTTGAGCAGTTCTTC
TRBJ2-3,TRBV20-1,TRBD1,many,CSARHRQGRTDTQYF,TGCAGTGCTAGACATAGACAGGGGAGGACAGATACGCAGTATTTT
TRBJ2-3,TRBV4-3,-,many,CASSQESSSTQYF,TGCGCCAGCAGCCAAGAGTCGAGTTCTACGCAGTATTTT
TRBJ2-3,TRBV7-3,-,many,CASGGGNTDTQYF,TGTGCCAGCGGGGGCGGTAACACAGATACGCAGTATTTT
TRBJ1-2,TRBV18,TRBD1,few,CASSQTTGGSYTF,TGTGCCAGCTCACAAACGACAGGGGGCTCGTACACCTTC
TRBJ2-7,TRBV5-1,-,many,CASSWGTEDYEQYF,TGCGCCAGCAGCTGGGGGACGGAGGACTACGAGCAGTACTTC
TRBJ2-3,TRBV28,-,few,CASTWGGPDTQYF,TGTGCCAGCACCTGGGGGGGGCCAGATACGCAGTATTTT
TRBJ2-3,TRBV5-5,-,-,CASRSIPDTQYF,TGTGCCAGCAGGTCTATCCCAGATACGCAGTATTTT
TRBJ2-1,TRBV12-3/TRBV12-4,TRBD2,few,CASSSGTSGGSYNEQFF,TGTGCCAGCAGTTCTGGGACTAGCGGGGGCTCCTACAATGAGCAGTTCTTC
TRBJ2-2,TRBV7-8,TRBD1,few,CASSSNLGTGKTGELFF,TGTGCCAGCAGCTCAAACCTGGGGACAGGGAAAACCGGGGAGCTGTTTTTT
TRBJ1-4,TRBV7-9,TRBD1,many,CASSLGQGRGEKLFF,TGTGCCAGCAGCTTAGGACAGGGGAGAGGTGAAAAACTGTTTTTT
TRBJ2-1,TRBV29-1,-,-,CSVDSPGLSDRWQFF,TGCAGCGTTGATAGTCCCGGACTCTCGGATCGGTGGCAGTTCTTC
TRBJ2-3,TRBV20-1,-,many,CSASPTDTQYF,TGCAGTGCTAGTCCCACAGATACGCAGTATTTT
TRBJ1-1,TRBV5-5,TRBD1,many,CASSSGAGGLNTEAFF,TGTGCCAGCAGCTCCGGGGCAGGGGGCCTGAACACTGAAGCTTTCTTT
TRBJ2-1,TRBV6-5,TRBD2,-,CASSNIAGSYNEQFF,TGTGCCAGCAGCAACATAGCGGGGAGTTACAATGAGCAGTTCTTC
TRBJ2-2,TRBV5-1,-,few,CASSSFLGAGELFF,TGCGCCAGCAGCTCATTTCTGGGGGCCGGGGAGCTGTTTTTT
TRBJ1-4,TRBV4-3,-,-,CASNPSYTTNEKLFF,TGCGCCAGCAACCCATCGTACACAACTAATGAAAAACTGTTTTTT
TRBJ2-7,TRBV6-5,-,many,CASTSWSGASNEQYF,TGTGCCAGCACCTCTTGGTCCGGGGCCTCCAACGAGCAGTACTTC
TRBJ2-1,TRBV6-6,-,many,CASSPGRYEQFF,TGTGCCAGCAGTCCCGGACGCTATGAGCAGTTCTTC
TRBJ2-1,TRBV18,-,-,CASSPPYQGEDNEQFF,TGTGCCAGCTCACCACCGTACCAGGGTGAGGACAATGAGCAGTTCTTC
TRBJ2-3,TRBV24-1,-,few,CATSSRGGTDTQYF,TGTGCCACCAGTTCCCGGGGCGGCACAGATACGCAGTATTTT
TRBJ1-5,TRBV19,-,few,CASRRTDLSNQPQHF,TGTGCCAGTAGAAGGACTGATCTTAGCAATCAGCCCCAGCATTTT
TRBJ2-6,TRBV19,TRBD1,-,CASSPGQGFSGANVLTF,TGTGCCAGTAGTCCGGGACAGGGGTTCTCTGGGGCCAACGTCCTGACTTTC
TRBJ2-7,TRBV14,TRBD2,many,CASSPLGTSRSYEQYF,TGTGCCAGCAGCCCACTCGGGACTAGCAGGTCCTACGAGCAGTACTTC
TRBJ2-7,TRBV2,TRBD2,few,CASRPRTSGSNEQYF,TGTGCCAGCAGGCCCAGGACTAGCGGGAGTAACGAGCAGTACTTC
TRBJ2-3,TRBV6-5,-,few,CASSYSRQTRADTQYF,TGTGCCAGCAGTTACTCGAGGCAGACGCGCGCAGATACGCAGTATTTT
TRBJ1-5,TRBV19,TRBD1,-,CASSIWQGTGQPQHF,TGTGCCAGTAGTATTTGGCAGGGGACAGGTCAGCCCCAGCATTTT
TRBJ2-3,TRBV20-1,TRBD1,many,CSARTGNTDTQYF,TGCAGTGCCCGGACAGGGAACACAGATACGCAGTATTTT
TRBJ2-2,TRBV7-9,-,many,CASRFMQGVTGELFF,TGTGCCAGCAGATTTATGCAGGGAGTCACCGGGGAGCTGTTTTTT
TRBJ1-1,TRBV14,-,few,CASSPMTANTEAFF,TGTGCCAGCAGCCCCATGACAGCTAACACTGAAGCTTTCTTT
TRBJ2-7,TRBV7-6,-,many,CASSLGVRGATSYEQYF,TGTGCCAGCAGCTTAGGGGTGAGGGGGGCGACCTCCTACGAGCAGTACTTC
TRBJ2-1,TRBV7-3,-,-,CASSPRKGVGNNEQFF,TGTGCCAGCAGCCCACGTAAGGGGGTGGGAAACAATGAGCAGTTCTTC
TRBJ2-1,TRBV7-2,-,many,CASSTTSSAPSGQFF,TGTGCCAGCAGCACGACTAGTTCCGCCCCATCTGGGCAGTTCTTC
TRBJ2-5,TRBV5-1,-,-,CASSFGRGAQETQYF,TGCGCCAGCAGCTTCGGCAGGGGAGCCCAAGAGACCCAGTACTTC